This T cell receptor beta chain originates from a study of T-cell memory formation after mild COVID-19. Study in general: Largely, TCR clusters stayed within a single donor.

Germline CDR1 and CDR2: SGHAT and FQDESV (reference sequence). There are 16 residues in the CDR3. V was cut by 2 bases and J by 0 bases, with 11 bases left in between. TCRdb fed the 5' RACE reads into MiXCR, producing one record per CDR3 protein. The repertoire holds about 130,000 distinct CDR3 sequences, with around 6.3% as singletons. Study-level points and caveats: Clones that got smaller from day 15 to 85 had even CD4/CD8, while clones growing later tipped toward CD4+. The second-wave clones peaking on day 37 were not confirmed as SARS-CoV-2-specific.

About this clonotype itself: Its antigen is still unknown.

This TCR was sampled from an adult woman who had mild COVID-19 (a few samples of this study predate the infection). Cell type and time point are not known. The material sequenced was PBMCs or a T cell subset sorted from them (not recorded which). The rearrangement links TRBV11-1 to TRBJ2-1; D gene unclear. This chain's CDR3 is CASSLSPAGSYNEQFF. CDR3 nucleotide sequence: TGTGCCAGCAGCTTATCGCCAGCCGGCTCCTACAATGAGCAGTTCTTC.